The sequence of this T cell receptor (beta chain) was determined in a study of blood T cells in healthy people across ages. The study's findings and limits: PBMCs were not sorted, which prevented a conclusive comparison of naive versus antigen-experienced cells.

This clonotype has more than one count but fewer than ten. Its specificity is not known. The CDR3 has 16 residues. Per germline, CDR1 SNHLY and CDR2 FYNNEI. Between the trimmed V and J ends, which lost 6 bases and 5 bases, there was a span of 20 bases. The use of a sample-barcoded 5' primer and a J-beta primer mix characterized a second PCR of about 7 to 12 cycles. A template-switch adaptor containing 12 random nucleotides labeled each cDNA molecule. A single record per CDR3 protein comes from TCRdb applying MiXCR to the 5' RACE reads. The sample has more than 700,000 distinct CDR3 sequences; roughly 46% are singletons.

The rearrangement uses TRBV2 and TRBJ2-1; D uncertain. Input material: blood. This clonotype was obtained from a man older than 75 in good health. DNA for the CDR3: TGTGCCAGCAGGTTGATCGCTCCCCGTCGGGACAATGAGCAGTTCTTC. Protein: CASRLIAPRRDNEQFF.